The 12 T cell receptor beta chains below all came from one sample that was sequenced in a study of cytomegalovirus exposure and HLA in healthy donors. The PCR ran on 60 Vbeta and 13 Jbeta primers. The repertoire was sequenced with immunoSEQ multiplex PCR; TCRdb's copy has only in-frame clones and lacks some. The sample carries about 200,000 clones, about 80% recorded once. Sequencing input: PBMCs. The receptors were sampled from a man aged 40-55 years in good health and CMV-seronegative.

The chain carries TRBV30 and TRBJ2-2; D is possibly TRBD2 (5 bases). The CDR3 contains 15 residues. V was clipped by 0 bases and J by 5 bases, with 13 bases between them. Germline loops: CDR1 GTSNPN, CDR2 SVGIG (reference sequence). DNA for the CDR3: TGTGCCTGGAGTGTAGACTATATGGTAACCGGGGAGCTGTTTTTT. It specifies CAWSVDYMVTGELFF.

The rearrangement uses TRBV6-5 and TRBJ1-1; weak D call: TRBD1 (6 bases). Trimming pared 7 bases from V and 4 bases from J, leaving 19 bases between. Looked up from germline, CDR1 is MNHEY and CDR2 is SVGAGI. This CDR3 contains 15 residues. The DNA for the CDR3 is TGTGCCAGCAACCTCTCGAATAGGGGGAGCACTGAAGCTTTCTTT. This encodes CASNLSNRGSTEAFF.

The chain combines TRBV15 with TRBJ2-1; the D gene is possibly TRBD2 (6 bases). The CDR3 is 13 residues long. V lost 1 base and J lost 5, with 6 bases in between. Germline-derived CDR1 and CDR2 are LNHNV and YYDKDF (reference sequence). In DNA, the CDR3 is TGTGCCACCAGCAGAGCGGGGGACAATGAGCAGTTCTTC. Residues: CATSRAGDNEQFF.

The CDR3 region has the DNA TGTGCCAGTAGGGGGCTCGATTCACCCCTCCACTTT. Translation gives CASRGLDSPLHF. The rearrangement uses TRBV6-5 and TRBJ1-6, with 7 positions matching TRBD1. Trimming took 9 bases from V and 8 from J; bases not matched to a gene: 4. The length of the CDR3 is 12 residues. The germline V gene has CDR1 MNHEY and CDR2 SVGAGI.

V gene TRBV7-2 combines with J gene TRBJ2-1; 7 bases align to TRBD2. CDR1 SGHTA and CDR2 FQGNSA come from the germline V gene. The CDR3 sequence is 15 residues long. V shed 1 base, J shed 9 bases, and the junction held 9 bases outside the gene matches. The CDR3 spells CASSLGGLGIGEQFF. CDR3 DNA: TGTGCCAGCAGCTTAGGTGGACTAGGAATTGGTGAGCAGTTCTTC.

The chain recombines TRBV5-1 with TRBJ1-4, with 7 bases lining up with TRBD1. The V gene end was trimmed by 0 bases and the J gene end by 3 bases; junction bases not matched to a gene: 2. Germline V gene sequence: CDR1 SGHRS, CDR2 YFSETQ. The CDR3 has 15 amino acids. The CDR3 protein is CASSLAGQSNEKLFF. In DNA form, the CDR3 reads TGCGCCAGCAGCTTGGCGGGACAGTCTAATGAAAAACTGTTTTTT.

The chain couples TRBV6-5 to TRBJ1-2; TRBD1 matches at 10 bases. Per germline, CDR1 MNHEY and CDR2 SVGAGI. There are 14 residues in the CDR3. With 6 bases clipped from V and 3 bases from J, the junction kept 4 bases outside the gene matches. CDR3 DNA: TGTGCCAGCAGGAGACAGGGGGCCGACTATGGCTACACCTTC. This translates into CASRRQGADYGYTF.

J is TRBJ2-7 and V is TRBV4-2; TRBD1 matches at 7 bases. The germline V gene has CDR1 LGHNA and CDR2 YNFKEQ. This CDR3 comprises 15 residues. The V and J ends lost 0 bases and 3 bases, in that order; junction bases with no gene match: 5. The CDR3 is CASSQDRDSGYEQYF. The CDR3 DNA sequence: TGTGCCAGCAGCCAAGATCGGGACAGTGGCTACGAGCAGTACTTC.

The rearrangement links TRBV5-3 to TRBJ2-7; TRBD1 matches at 8 bases. TRBV5-3 is an ORF, with its function uncertain. V dropped 0 bases and J dropped 0; count of bases not matched to a gene: 11. This CDR3 has 18 residues. The CDR3 protein is CARSLARTGRMSSYEQYF. DNA of the CDR3: TGTGCCAGAAGCTTGGCGAGGACAGGGCGTATGTCCTCCTACGAGCAGTACTTC.

This clone was picked up one time. V and J are TRBV9 and TRBJ1-3, with no clear D. The CDR3 is 15 amino acids. Trimming stripped 4 bases from V and 7 bases from J, with 18 bases between. Germline lookup yields CDR1 SGDLS and CDR2 YYNGEE. CDR3 sequence (DNA): TGTGCCAGCAGCCTCAATATCGGTAACCGGAACACCATATATTTT. Residues: CASSLNIGNRNTIYF.

This clone was counted a few times. The chain employs TRBV5-4 and TRBJ1-1; no definite D call. Germline lookup yields CDR1 SGHNT and CDR2 YYREEE (reference sequence). The CDR3 consists of 14 residues. The germline V and J ends were trimmed by 5 bases and 2 bases, with 13 bases remaining between them. Here the CDR3 reads CASSSSTANTEAFF. The CDR3 nucleotides are TGTGCCAGCAGTTCCTCAACAGCCAACACTGAAGCTTTCTTT.

The V gene is TRBV6-4, the J gene TRBJ2-1, with 9 bases fitting TRBD2. Germline lookup yields CDR1 MRHNA and CDR2 SNTAGT. The trim removed 4 bases at V and 7 bases at J, leaving 11 bases unmatched. The CDR3 has 16 amino acids. The CDR3 nucleotides read TGTGCCAGCAGTGCTTCGATTGCGGGGGGGAATAATGAGCAGTTCTTC. This codes for CASSASIAGGNNEQFF.